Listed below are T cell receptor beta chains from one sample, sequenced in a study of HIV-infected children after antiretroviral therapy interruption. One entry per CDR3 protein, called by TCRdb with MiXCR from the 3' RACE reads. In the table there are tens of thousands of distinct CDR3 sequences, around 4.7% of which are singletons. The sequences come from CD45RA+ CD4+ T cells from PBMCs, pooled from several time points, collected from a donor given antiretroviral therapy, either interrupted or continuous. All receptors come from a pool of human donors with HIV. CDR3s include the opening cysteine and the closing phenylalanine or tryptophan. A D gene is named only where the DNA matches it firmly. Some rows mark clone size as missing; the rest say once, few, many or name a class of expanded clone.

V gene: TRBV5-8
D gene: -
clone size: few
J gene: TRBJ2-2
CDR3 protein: CASSLSALNTGELFF
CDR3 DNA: TGTGCCAGCAGCTTGTCAGCGTTGAACACCGGGGAGCTGTTTTTT

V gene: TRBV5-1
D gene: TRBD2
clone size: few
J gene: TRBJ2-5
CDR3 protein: CASSLVSSGEGFQETQYF
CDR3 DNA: TGCGCCAGCAGCTTGGTGTCTAGCGGTGAAGGCTTCCAAGAGACCCAGTACTTC

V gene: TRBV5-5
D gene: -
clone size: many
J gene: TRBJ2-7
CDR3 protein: CASSLVDEQYF
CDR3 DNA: TGTGCCAGCAGCTTGGTGGACGAGCAGTACTTC

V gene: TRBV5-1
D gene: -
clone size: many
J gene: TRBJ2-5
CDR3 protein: CASSLVPAAQETQYF
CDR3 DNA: TGCGCCAGCAGCTTAGTCCCCGCGGCTCAAGAGACCCAGTACTTC

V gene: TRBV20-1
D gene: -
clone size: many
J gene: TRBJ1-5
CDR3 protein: CSAKGIDQPQHF
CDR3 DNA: TGCAGTGCCAAGGGAATCGATCAGCCCCAGCATTTT

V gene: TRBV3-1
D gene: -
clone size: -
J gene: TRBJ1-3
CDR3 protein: CASSQGLTDPLSGNTIYF
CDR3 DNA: TGTGCCAGCAGCCAAGGTCTCACCGACCCGCTCTCTGGAAACACCATATATTTT

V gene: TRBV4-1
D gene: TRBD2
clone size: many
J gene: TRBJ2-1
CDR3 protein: CASSRSAILAGGGNEQFF
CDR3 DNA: TGCGCCAGCAGCCGGAGCGCTATTCTAGCGGGGGGAGGGAATGAGCAGTTCTTC

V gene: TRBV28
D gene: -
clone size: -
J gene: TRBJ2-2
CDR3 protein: CASSLSPGAGTGELFF
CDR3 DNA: TGTGCCAGCAGCCTTAGCCCGGGGGCGGGGACCGGGGAGCTGTTTTTT

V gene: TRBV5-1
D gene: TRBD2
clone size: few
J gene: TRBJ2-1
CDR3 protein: CASSPGLADNEQFF
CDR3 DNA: TGCGCCAGCAGCCCGGGACTAGCGGACAATGAGCAGTTCTTC

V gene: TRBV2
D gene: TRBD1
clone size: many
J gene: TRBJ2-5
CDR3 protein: CASSARDRKETQYF
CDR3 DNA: TGTGCCAGCAGTGCTCGGGACAGGAAAGAGACCCAGTACTTC

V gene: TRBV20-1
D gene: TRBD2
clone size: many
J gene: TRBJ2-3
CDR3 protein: CSADDGTSGTDTQYF
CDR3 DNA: TGCAGTGCGGACGATGGGACTAGCGGTACAGATACGCAGTATTTT

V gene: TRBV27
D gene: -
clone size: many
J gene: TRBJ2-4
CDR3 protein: CASSSQLRHPGLPGDIQYF
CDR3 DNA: TGTGCCAGCAGTTCCCAACTCCGTCATCCGGGACTCCCAGGTGACATTCAGTACTTC

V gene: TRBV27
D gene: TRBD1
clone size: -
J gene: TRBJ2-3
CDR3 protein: CASRVGGNTDTQYF
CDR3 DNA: TGTGCCAGCAGGGTAGGGGGCAACACAGATACGCAGTATTTT

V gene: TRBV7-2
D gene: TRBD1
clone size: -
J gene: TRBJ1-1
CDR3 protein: CASTLGQVSTEAFF
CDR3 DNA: TGTGCCAGCACCCTAGGACAGGTTAGCACTGAAGCTTTCTTT

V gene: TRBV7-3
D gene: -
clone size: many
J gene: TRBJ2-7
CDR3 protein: CASSFRPSYEQYF
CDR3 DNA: TGTGCCAGCAGCTTCCGGCCCTCCTACGAGCAGTACTTC

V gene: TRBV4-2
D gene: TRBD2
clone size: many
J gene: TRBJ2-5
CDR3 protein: CASSQDKSGLAETQYF
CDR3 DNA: TGTGCCAGCAGCCAAGATAAATCGGGACTAGCGGAGACCCAGTACTTC

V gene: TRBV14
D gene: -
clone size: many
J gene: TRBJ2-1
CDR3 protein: CASSQVGGTEQFF
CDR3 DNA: TGTGCCAGCAGCCAAGTCGGGGGAACGGAGCAGTTCTTC

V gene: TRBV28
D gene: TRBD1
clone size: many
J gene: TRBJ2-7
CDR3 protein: CAGGQVHEQYF
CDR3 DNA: TGTGCCGGGGGACAGGTCCACGAGCAGTACTTC

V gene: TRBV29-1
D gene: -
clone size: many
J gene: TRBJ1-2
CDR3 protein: CSVEWVPGGYTF
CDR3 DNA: TGCAGCGTTGAATGGGTCCCGGGTGGCTACACCTTC

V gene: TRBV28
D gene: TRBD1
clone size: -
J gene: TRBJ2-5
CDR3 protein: CASSTRGDRWGETQYF
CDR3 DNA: TGTGCCAGCAGTACCCGCGGGGACAGGTGGGGAGAGACCCAGTACTTC

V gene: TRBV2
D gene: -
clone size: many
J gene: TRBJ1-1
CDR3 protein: CASSEMTLKAFF
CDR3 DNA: TGTGCCAGCAGTGAGATGACACTTAAAGCTTTCTTT

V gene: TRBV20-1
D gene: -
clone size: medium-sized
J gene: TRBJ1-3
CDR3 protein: CSARWVTGNTIYF
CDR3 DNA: TGCAGTGCTAGATGGGTGACTGGAAACACCATATATTTT

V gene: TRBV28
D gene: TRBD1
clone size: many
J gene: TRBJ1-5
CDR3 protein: CASSSGIQAGRTGEQPQHF
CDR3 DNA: TGTGCCAGCAGTTCGGGGATACAGGCAGGTAGGACAGGGGAACAGCCCCAGCATTTT

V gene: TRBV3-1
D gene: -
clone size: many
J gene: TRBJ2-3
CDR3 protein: CASSQDLARRTDTQYF
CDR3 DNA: TGTGCCAGCAGCCAAGATCTGGCCCGACGCACAGATACGCAGTATTTT

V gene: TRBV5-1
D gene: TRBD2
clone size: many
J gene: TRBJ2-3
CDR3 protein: CASSSLAGGTDTQYF
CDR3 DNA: TGCGCCAGCAGCTCGCTAGCGGGGGGCACAGATACGCAGTATTTT

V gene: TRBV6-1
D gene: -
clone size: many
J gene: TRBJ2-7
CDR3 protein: CASSERRGNYEQYF
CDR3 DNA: TGTGCCAGCAGTGAACGTAGGGGAAACTACGAGCAGTACTTC

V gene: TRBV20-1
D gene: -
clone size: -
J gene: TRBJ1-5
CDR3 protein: CSAGREGDQPQHF
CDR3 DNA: TGCAGTGCGGGAAGGGAAGGGGATCAGCCCCAGCATTTT

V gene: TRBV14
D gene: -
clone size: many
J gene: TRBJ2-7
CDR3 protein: CASSQFGYEQYF
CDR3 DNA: TGTGCCAGCAGCCAGTTCGGCTACGAGCAGTACTTC

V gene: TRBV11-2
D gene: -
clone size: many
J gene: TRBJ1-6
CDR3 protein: CASSWGGDSPLHF
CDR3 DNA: TGTGCCAGCAGCTGGGGCGGAGATTCACCCCTCCACTTT

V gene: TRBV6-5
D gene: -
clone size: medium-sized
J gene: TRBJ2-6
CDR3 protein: CASRTGRYSGANVLTF
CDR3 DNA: TGTGCCAGCAGGACGGGCCGCTACTCTGGGGCCAACGTCCTGACTTTC

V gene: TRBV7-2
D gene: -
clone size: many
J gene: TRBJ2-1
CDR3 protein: CASSLATAYNEQFF
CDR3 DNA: TGTGCCAGCAGCTTAGCCACGGCCTACAATGAGCAGTTCTTC

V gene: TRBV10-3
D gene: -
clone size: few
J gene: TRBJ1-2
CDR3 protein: CAISDLDGPKVYGYTF
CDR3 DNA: TGTGCCATCAGCGATCTGGACGGACCGAAAGTTTATGGCTACACCTTC

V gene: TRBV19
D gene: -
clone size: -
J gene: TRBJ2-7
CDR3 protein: CARTKGGRLHSYEQYF
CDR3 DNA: TGTGCCCGTACTAAAGGAGGCAGGCTCCACTCCTACGAGCAGTACTTC

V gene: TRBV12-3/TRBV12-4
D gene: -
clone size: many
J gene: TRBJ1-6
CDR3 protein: CASSFGVDRSNSPLHF
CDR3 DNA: TGTGCCAGCAGTTTTGGGGTAGACAGGTCAAATTCACCCCTCCACTTT

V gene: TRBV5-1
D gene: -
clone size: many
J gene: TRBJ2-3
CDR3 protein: CASSLDILDTQYF
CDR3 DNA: TGCGCCAGCAGCTTGGATATCTTAGATACGCAGTATTTT

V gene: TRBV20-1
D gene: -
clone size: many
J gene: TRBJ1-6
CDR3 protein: CSAESRGSPLHF
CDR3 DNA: TGCAGTGCGGAAAGTCGTGGGTCACCCCTCCACTTT

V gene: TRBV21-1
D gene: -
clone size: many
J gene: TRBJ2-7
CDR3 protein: CASRMGQISYEQYF
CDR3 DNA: TGTGCCAGCAGGATGGGACAGATCTCTTACGAGCAGTACTTC

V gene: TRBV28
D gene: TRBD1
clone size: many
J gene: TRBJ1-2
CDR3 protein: CASSGQAVLGYTF
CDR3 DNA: TGTGCCAGCAGTGGACAGGCCGTCCTGGGCTACACCTTC

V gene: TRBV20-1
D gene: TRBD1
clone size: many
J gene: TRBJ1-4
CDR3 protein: CSARDRGGLEKLFF
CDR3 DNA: TGCAGTGCTCGGGACAGGGGAGGGTTAGAAAAACTGTTTTTT

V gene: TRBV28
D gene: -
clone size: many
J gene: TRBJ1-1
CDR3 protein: CASSSPVPGDTEAFF
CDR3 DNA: TGTGCCAGCAGTTCCCCTGTCCCAGGGGACACTGAAGCTTTCTTT

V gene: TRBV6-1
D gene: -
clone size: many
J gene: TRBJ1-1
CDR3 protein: CASSPQWGTEAFF
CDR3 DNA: TGTGCCAGCAGTCCACAATGGGGGACTGAAGCTTTCTTT

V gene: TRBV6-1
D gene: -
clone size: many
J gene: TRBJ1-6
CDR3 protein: CASRTGLFNSPLHF
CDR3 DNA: TGTGCCAGCAGAACGGGACTCTTCAATTCACCCCTCCACTTT

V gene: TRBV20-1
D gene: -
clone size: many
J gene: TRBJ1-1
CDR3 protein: CSARRANTEAFF
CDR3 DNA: TGCAGTGCTAGGAGGGCGAACACTGAAGCTTTCTTT

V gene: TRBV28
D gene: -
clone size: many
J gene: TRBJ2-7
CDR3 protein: CASLRGAAYEQYF
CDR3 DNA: TGTGCCAGCCTCAGGGGGGCCGCCTACGAGCAGTACTTC

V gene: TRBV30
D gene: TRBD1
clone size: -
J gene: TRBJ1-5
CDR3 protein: CAWRKTGAQPQHF
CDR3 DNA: TGTGCCTGGAGGAAGACAGGGGCTCAGCCCCAGCATTTT

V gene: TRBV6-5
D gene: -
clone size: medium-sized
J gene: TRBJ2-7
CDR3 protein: CASSSGGTGEQYF
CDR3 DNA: TGTGCCAGCAGCTCAGGGGGGACGGGCGAGCAGTACTTC

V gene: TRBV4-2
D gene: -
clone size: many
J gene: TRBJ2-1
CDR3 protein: CASSQDRVGEQFF
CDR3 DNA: TGTGCCAGCAGCCAAGATCGGGTGGGTGAGCAGTTCTTC

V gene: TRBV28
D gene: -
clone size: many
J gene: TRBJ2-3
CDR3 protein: CASSFGGDTQYF
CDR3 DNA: TGTGCCAGCAGTTTTGGGGGAGATACGCAGTATTTT